This TCR beta chain was captured in a study of cytomegalovirus exposure and HLA in healthy donors. General study findings and limits: Immune exposure information comprised only CMV serostatus. Previous analysis showed most TCR beta V segments were productive about 87% or about 30% of the time. In a later analysis, the majority of CMV-associated beta chains seemingly showed HLA restriction.

In germline, CDR1 is KGHSH, CDR2 LQKENI. There are 15 residues in the CDR3. The V segment lost 4 bases and the J segment 7 bases; nucleotides outside the gene matches: 7. Notes on this clone: Its matching antigen is unknown.

The PCR used 60 Vbeta and 13 Jbeta primers. TCRdb's copy holds only in-frame clones and misses some; the assay was immunoSEQ multiplex PCR. The table includes some 150,000 clones, around 90% detected once. Sequenced material: PBMCs. V usage is TRBV18 and J usage is TRBJ2-1; TRBD2 aligns across 10 bases. The clonotype originates from a woman younger than 45 in good health and CMV-seronegative. DNA of the CDR3: TGTGCCAGCTCACTGGCTAGCGGGGGAGGAAATGAGCAGTTCTTC. Encoded protein: CASSLASGGGNEQFF.